The 21 T cell receptor beta chains reported below all come from one sample, sequenced in a study of T-cell reconstitution after alpha-beta-depleted transplantation in children. Unique molecular identifiers were incorporated into the prepared TCRbeta library. MiXCR, applied by TCRdb to the PCR reads, yields one record per CDR3 protein. Of 300,000 to 400,000 distinct CDR3 sequences listed, around 15% are singletons. The input for sequencing was PBMCs, mostly from graft donor cells, taken 360 days after TCRalphabeta/CD19-depleted stem cell transplant. Source of these receptors: a male patient between 2 and 10 years old who had a stem cell transplant for acute lymphoblastic leukemia, so the T cells may come from the graft donor.

This clonotype was picked up a small number of times. This chain uses TRBV12-3 or TRBV12-4 with TRBJ2-7, with unresolved D. Trimming removed 6 bases at V and 3 bases at J, with 15 bases between. The CDR3 has 14 residues. The CDR3 reads CASSLQNQVYEQYF. CDR3 in DNA: TGTGCCAGCAGCCTACAGAACCAAGTCTACGAGCAGTACTTC.

The sample holds a few counts of this clonotype. J is TRBJ2-7 and V is TRBV2, with D possibly matching TRBD2 (7 bases). The germline V and J ends were trimmed by 5 bases and 3 bases, with 23 bases remaining between them. The CDR3 consists of 17 residues. The germline V gene has CDR1 SNHLY and CDR2 FYNNEI. The CDR3 reads CASSQSAGHLKIYEQYF. Here the CDR3 DNA reads TGTGCCAGCAGTCAGTCAGCGGGACACCTAAAGATCTACGAGCAGTACTTC.

In this sample, this clonotype turned up a few times. The gene calls are TRBV2 and TRBJ1-4; a possible D gene is TRBD1 (6 bases). Germline CDR1 reads SNHLY; CDR2 reads FYNNEI. The V and J ends lost 7 bases and 8 bases respectively, with 14 bases between them. This CDR3 is built from 13 residues. CDR3 DNA: TGTGCCAGCAAGGACAGCTGGGGAGAAAAACTGTTTTTT. It codes for CASKDSWGEKLFF.

In this sample, this clonotype turned up a few times. This sequence joins TRBV6-5 and TRBJ2-1; 13 bases map to TRBD2. This CDR3 region has 17 residues. The V gene end was trimmed by 2 bases and the J gene end by 7 bases; junction bases not matched to a gene: 8. The V gene's germline CDR1 is MNHEY and CDR2 SVGAGI. The CDR3 DNA sequence: TGTGCCAGCAGTTACCCATCGTTGACTAGCGGGAGGAATGAGCAGTTCTTC. Amino acids: CASSYPSLTSGRNEQFF.

This clonotype was observed a few times. V gene TRBV12-3 or TRBV12-4 combines with J gene TRBJ2-2, with TRBD1 matching 8 bases. The CDR3 loop spans 16 amino acids. Germline trimming cut 6 bases from V and 3 bases from J; bases unmatched to any gene: 9. Here the CDR3 DNA reads TGTGCCAGCAGCCTTTTTCCGGGACAGGACACCGGGGAGCTGTTTTTT. The encoded protein is CASSLFPGQDTGELFF.

This clonotype was seen repeatedly, ten times or more. This rearrangement joins TRBV4-2 to TRBJ1-4; D is perhaps TRBD1 (5 bases). This CDR3 is 15 amino acids long. Trimming left V 4 bases short and J 4 bases short, with 13 bases between. Germline V CDR1 and CDR2: LGHNA, YNFKEQ. CDR3 bases: TGTGCCAGCAGCCCAATCCCAGGGTTTAATGAAAAACTGTTTTTT. Translation gives CASSPIPGFNEKLFF.

This clonotype was picked up a small number of times. V usage is TRBV18 and J usage is TRBJ2-5; maybe TRBD1 (6 bases). Germline V gene lookup returns CDR1 KGHSH and CDR2 LQKENI. The CDR3 length is 13 residues. The V end lost 1 base, the J end lost 4 bases, and 7 bases lay between the germline ends. The CDR3 region has the DNA TGTGCCAGCTCACCACTCAGGGGAGAGACCCAGTACTTC. It yields the protein CASSPLRGETQYF.

The V call is TRBV19, the J call TRBJ2-1, with TRBD2 matching 9 bases. The junction had 9 bases not matched to a gene; V was cut back by 6 bases and J by 6 bases. Germline V gives CDR1 LNHDA, CDR2 SQIVND (reference sequence). The length of the CDR3 is 15 residues. The CDR3 is CASSSLAGVANEQFF. CDR3 DNA sequence: TGTGCCAGTAGCTCCTTAGCGGGAGTGGCCAATGAGCAGTTCTTC.

The rearrangement links TRBV5-1 to TRBJ2-5; the D gene is possibly TRBD1 (5 bases). Looked up from germline, CDR1 is SGHRS and CDR2 is YFSETQ. The CDR3 totals 14 residues. The V end lost 5 bases, the J end lost 2 bases, and 13 bases lay between the germline ends. As DNA, the CDR3 is TGCGCCAGCAGATTTTCAACAGGACAAGAGACCCAGTACTTC. Translating gives CASRFSTGQETQYF.

The chain is built from TRBV10-3 and TRBJ2-3; D gene ambiguous. The V gene's germline CDR1 is ENHRY and CDR2 SYGVKD. The CDR3 sequence is 16 residues long. V was trimmed by 0 bases and J by 0 bases, leaving 10 bases between them. The CDR3 reads CAISESTIASTDTQYF. CDR3 sequence (DNA): TGTGCCATCAGTGAGTCGACCATTGCTAGCACAGATACGCAGTATTTT.

A few counts support this clonotype. The chain joins TRBV4-3 to TRBJ1-4; no reliable D call. The length of the CDR3 is 15 residues. V dropped 0 bases and J dropped 8 bases, with 13 bases sitting between them. CDR1 and CDR2 (germline): LGHNA, YSLEER. CDR3 in DNA: TGCGCCAGCAGCCAAGATGGAGGAGGGTACGAAAAACTGTTTTTT. Translated: CASSQDGGGYEKLFF.

Many counts were recorded for this clonotype. This chain joins TRBV20-1 and TRBJ2-3, with D hard to call. Trimming pared 0 bases from V and 5 bases from J, leaving 3 bases between. The germline V gene has CDR1 DFQATT and CDR2 SNEGSKA (reference sequence). The CDR3 is made up of 11 amino acids. CDR3 nucleotides: TGCAGTGCTAGAGATATAGATACGCAGTATTTT. The encoded protein is CSARDIDTQYF.

This clonotype came up a few times. J is TRBJ2-1 and V is TRBV11-2; the D gene is possibly TRBD2 (5 bases). Trimming removed 4 bases from V and 0 bases from J, with 10 bases in between. CDR3 length equals 15 residues. From germline, CDR1 is SGHAT and CDR2 FQNNGV. CDR3 DNA: TGTGCCAGCAGCTCGAGGGCGAGCTCCTACAATGAGCAGTTCTTC. It yields the protein CASSSRASSYNEQFF.

This clonotype was found a few times. This chain uses TRBV15 with TRBJ1-6; D is possibly TRBD1 (5 bases). Per the germline V gene, CDR1 is LNHNV and CDR2 is YYDKDF (reference sequence). The CDR3 loop spans 15 amino acids. Trimming took 1 base from V and 5 from J, leaving 9 bases between them. CDR3 sequence: CATSRGGGDNSPLHF. The CDR3, as DNA: TGTGCCACCAGCAGAGGGGGAGGGGATAATTCACCCCTCCACTTT.

This clonotype was picked up many times. The chain employs TRBV18 and TRBJ2-5, with D tentatively TRBD2 (5 bases). CDR1 is KGHSH, CDR2 LQKENI, per germline. This CDR3 is 13 amino acids long. Deletions cut 8 bases from V and 2 bases from J, with 12 bases between. CDR3 DNA: TGTGCCAGCAGCCCCCGAGGGCAAGAGACCCAGTACTTC. Translating it yields CASSPRGQETQYF.

There are many counts of this clonotype. CDR3 nucleotides: TGTGCCAGCAGCTTCTTTGGACTAGCGGGAGAGACCCAGTACTTC. Protein sequence: CASSFFGLAGETQYF. The gene calls are TRBV7-8 and TRBJ2-5; TRBD2 agrees at 11 bases. Germline V gene data show CDR1 as SGHVS and CDR2 as FQNEAQ. V was clipped by 3 bases and J by 4 bases; unmatched bases: 4. The CDR3 runs 15 residues. Using reference TRBV7-8 and TRBJ2-5 for the parts outside the CDR3, the full variable domain is GAGVSQSPRYKVAKRGQDVALRCDPISGHVSLFWYQQALGQGPEFLTYFQNEAQLDKSGLPSDRFFAERPEGSVSTLKIQRTQQEDSAVYLCASSFFGLAGETQYFGPGTRLLVL.

This clonotype was seen ten or more times. The rearrangement links TRBV4-1 to TRBJ2-3, with TRBD1 matching over 7 bases. V lost 1 base and J lost 1; bases outside the gene matches: 2. Germline assignment: CDR1 MGHRA and CDR2 YSYEKL. This CDR3 comprises 15 residues. CDR3 coding DNA: TGCGCCAGCAGCCAAGCTGGACAGGGCACAGATACGCAGTATTTT. Protein product: CASSQAGQGTDTQYF.

This clonotype was counted a few times. This rearrangement joins TRBV7-2 to TRBJ1-2; TRBD1 is a possible D gene (5 bases). CDR1 and CDR2 (germline): SGHTA, FQGNSA. V lost 5 bases and J lost 6, with 16 bases in between. The CDR3 loop spans 14 amino acids. The CDR3 reads CASSPRRGDHGYTF. The CDR3 nucleotides are TGTGCCAGCAGCCCACGAAGAGGGGACCATGGCTACACCTTC.

This clonotype was seen at least ten times. V usage is TRBV5-5 and J usage is TRBJ2-1; D is perhaps TRBD2 (7 bases). Trimming removed 2 bases at V and 2 bases at J, with 11 bases between. CDR3 length: 15 amino acids. Germline CDR1 and CDR2: SGHKS and YYEKEE (reference sequence). The CDR3 loop reads CASSLGGGTYNEQFF. Here the CDR3 DNA reads TGTGCCAGCAGCTTAGGGGGGGGGACCTACAATGAGCAGTTCTTC.

This clonotype was detected only a few times. The chain uses TRBV7-9 and TRBJ1-2; 7 nucleotides match TRBD1. The CDR3 spans 13 residues. V lost 5 bases, J lost 2 bases, and 2 bases stayed unmatched. From germline, CDR1 is SEHNR and CDR2 FQNEAQ (reference sequence). The DNA for the CDR3 is TGTGCCAGCAGCCAGGGACAGAACTATGGCTACACCTTC. It yields the protein CASSQGQNYGYTF.

About this clonotype itself: The junction shows a germline mismatch at one end, possibly a read error. The rearrangement links TRBV25-1 to TRBJ1-1, with D possibly matching TRBD1 (5 bases). Germline assignment: CDR1 MGHDK and CDR2 SYGVNS. This CDR3 has 14 amino acids. Here the CDR3 reads CTSSEYGTNTEAFF. CDR3 in DNA: TGTACCAGCAGTGAATACGGGACGAACACTGAAGCTTTCTTT.